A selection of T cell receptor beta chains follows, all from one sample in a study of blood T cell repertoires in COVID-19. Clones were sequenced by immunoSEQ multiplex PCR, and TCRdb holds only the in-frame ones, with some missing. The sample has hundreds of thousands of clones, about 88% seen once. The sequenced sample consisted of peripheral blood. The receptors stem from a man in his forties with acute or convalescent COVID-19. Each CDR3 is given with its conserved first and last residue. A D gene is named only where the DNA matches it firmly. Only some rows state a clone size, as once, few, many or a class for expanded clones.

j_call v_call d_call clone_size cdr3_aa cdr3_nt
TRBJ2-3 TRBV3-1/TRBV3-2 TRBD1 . CASSRDRGEPDTQYF TGTGCCAGCAGTCGTGACAGGGGTGAACCAGATACGCAGTATTTT
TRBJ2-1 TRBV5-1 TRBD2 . CASSFLAGALYNEQFF TGCGCCAGCAGCTTCCTAGCGGGGGCCCTCTACAATGAGCAGTTCTTC
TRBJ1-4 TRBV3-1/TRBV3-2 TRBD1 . CASSKGQGDEKLFF TGTGCCAGCAGCAAGGGACAGGGGGATGAAAAACTGTTTTTT
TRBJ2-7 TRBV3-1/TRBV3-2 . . CASSLHYEQYF TGTGCCAGCAGCTTACACTACGAGCAGTACTTC
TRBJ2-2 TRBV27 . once CASSLQGWATGELFF TGTGCCAGCAGTTTACAGGGGTGGGCCACCGGGGAGCTGTTTTTT
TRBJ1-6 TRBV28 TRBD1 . CASSLPRGINSPLHF TGTGCCAGCAGCTTACCCAGGGGGATTAATTCACCCCTCCACTTT
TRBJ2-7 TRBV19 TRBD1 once CASSMGTGVHEQYF TGTGCCAGTAGTATGGGGACAGGGGTGCACGAGCAGTACTTC
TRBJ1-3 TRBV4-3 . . CASSQERQAGNTIYF TGCGCCAGCAGCCAAGAACGACAGGCTGGAAACACCATATATTTT
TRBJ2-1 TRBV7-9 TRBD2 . CASSPASGGFNEQFF TGTGCCAGCAGCCCGGCTAGCGGGGGGTTCAATGAGCAGTTCTTC
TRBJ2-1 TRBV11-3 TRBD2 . CASSLGLAGGPYNEQFF TGTGCCAGCAGCTTAGGACTAGCGGGAGGTCCCTACAATGAGCAGTTCTTC
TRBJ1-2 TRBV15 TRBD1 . CATSPPDRRVYGYTF TGTGCCACCAGCCCCCCGGACAGGCGGGTCTATGGCTACACCTTC
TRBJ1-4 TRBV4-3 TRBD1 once CASSQDGTGGWNEKLFF TGCGCCAGCAGCCAAGACGGGACAGGGGGATGGAATGAAAAACTGTTTTTT
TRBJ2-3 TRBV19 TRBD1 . CASTTGGGVADTQYF TGTGCCAGTACCACAGGGGGAGGAGTCGCAGATACGCAGTATTTT
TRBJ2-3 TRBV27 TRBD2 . CASSQASGGPTDTQYF TGTGCCAGCAGTCAAGCTAGCGGGGGCCCCACAGATACGCAGTATTTT
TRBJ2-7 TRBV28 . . CASSLQTGSYEQYF TGTGCCAGCAGTTTGCAAACTGGCTCCTACGAGCAGTACTTC
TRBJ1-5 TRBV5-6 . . CASSLGSGPQHF TGTGCCAGCAGCTTGGGCTCCGGGCCCCAGCATTTT
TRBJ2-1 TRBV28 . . CASRPSRASQFF TGTGCCAGCAGGCCCTCCCGGGCTAGCCAGTTCTTC
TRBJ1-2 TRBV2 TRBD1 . CASTGATGSRANYGYTF TGTGCCAGCACGGGGGCGACAGGGAGCCGGGCTAACTATGGCTACACCTTC
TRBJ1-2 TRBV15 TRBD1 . CATSPGQTDYYGYTF TGTGCCACCAGCCCGGGACAGACTGACTACTATGGCTACACCTTC
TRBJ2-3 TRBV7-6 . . CASSLAGGPTDTQYF TGTGCCAGCAGCTTAGCGGGGGGGCCCACAGATACGCAGTATTTT
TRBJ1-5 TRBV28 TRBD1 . CASTPTGVQPQHF TGTGCCAGCACCCCGACAGGGGTTCAGCCCCAGCATTTT
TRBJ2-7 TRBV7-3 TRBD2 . CASSLAGGNYEQYF TGTGCCAGCAGCTTAGCGGGAGGGAACTACGAGCAGTACTTC
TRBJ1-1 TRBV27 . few CASSYGSGGTEAFF TGTGCCAGCAGTTACGGGAGTGGGGGCACTGAAGCTTTCTTT
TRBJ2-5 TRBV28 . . CASSLYVGRETQYF TGTGCCAGCAGTTTATATGTGGGGAGAGAGACCCAGTACTTC
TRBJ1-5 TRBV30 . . CAWTERRGSNQPQHF TGTGCCTGGACCGAACGCAGGGGCAGCAATCAGCCCCAGCATTTT
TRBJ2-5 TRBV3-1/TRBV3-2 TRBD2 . CASSPNEGSGVETQYF TGTGCCAGCAGCCCCAATGAAGGTAGCGGGGTAGAGACCCAGTACTTC
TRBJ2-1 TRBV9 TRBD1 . CASSRGRTGLTDEQFF TGTGCCAGCAGCCGGGGAAGGACAGGGTTAACGGATGAGCAGTTCTTC
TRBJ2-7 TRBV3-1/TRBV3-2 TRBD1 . CASSHVLRDRSYEQYF TGTGCCAGCAGCCATGTACTCCGGGACAGGTCCTACGAGCAGTACTTC
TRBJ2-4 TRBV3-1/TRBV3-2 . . CASSLRLRRLAKNIQYF TGTGCCAGCAGCCTGCGTTTAAGGAGGTTAGCCAAAAACATTCAGTACTTC
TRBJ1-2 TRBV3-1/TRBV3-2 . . CASSQEGGRYPDGYTF TGTGCCAGCAGCCAAGAAGGAGGGAGGTACCCAGATGGCTACACCTTC
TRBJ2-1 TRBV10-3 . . CAISDPSTSYNEQFF TGTGCCATCAGTGACCCTAGTACCTCCTACAATGAGCAGTTCTTC
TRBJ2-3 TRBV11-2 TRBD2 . CASSSPRASGGMDTQYF TGTGCCAGCAGCTCCCCCCGGGCTAGCGGGGGGATGGATACGCAGTATTTT
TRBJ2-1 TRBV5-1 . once CASSLDSSYNEQFF TGCGCCAGCAGCTTGGACAGCTCCTACAATGAGCAGTTCTTC
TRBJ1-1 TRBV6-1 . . CASSESGRRRETEAFF TGTGCCAGCAGTGAAAGTGGGCGGCGGAGGGAAACTGAAGCTTTCTTT
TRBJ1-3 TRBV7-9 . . CASSLEAGSGNTIYF TGTGCCAGCAGCTTAGAAGCGGGGTCTGGAAACACCATATATTTT
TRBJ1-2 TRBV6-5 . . CASSYSIGGQVSGYTF TGTGCCAGCAGTTACTCGATTGGAGGGCAGGTCTCTGGCTACACCTTC
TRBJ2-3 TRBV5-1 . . CASSLGSQGSTDTQYF TGCGCCAGCAGCCTAGGGTCGCAGGGGAGCACAGATACGCAGTATTTT
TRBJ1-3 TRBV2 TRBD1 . CASNRGANTIYF TGTGCCAGTAACAGGGGGGCAAACACCATATATTTT
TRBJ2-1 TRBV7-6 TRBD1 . CASSIGQGIYNEQFF TGTGCCAGCAGCATAGGACAGGGTATCTACAATGAGCAGTTCTTC
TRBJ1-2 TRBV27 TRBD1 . CASSSPDRGLGYTF TGTGCCAGCAGTTCTCCCGACAGGGGGCTTGGCTACACCTTC
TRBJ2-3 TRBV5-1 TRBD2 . CASSLESAGGTDTQYF TGCGCCAGCAGCTTGGAATCAGCGGGGGGCACAGATACGCAGTATTTT
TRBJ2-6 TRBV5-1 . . CASSLAPGSIGANVLTF TGCGCCAGCAGCTTAGCCCCAGGCTCCATTGGGGCCAACGTCCTGACTTTC
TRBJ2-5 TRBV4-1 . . CASSHQGVVETQYF TGCGCCAGCAGCCATCAGGGTGTTGTGGAGACCCAGTACTTC